This TCR beta chain was sequenced during a study of a mutant IDH1 vaccine in newly diagnosed glioma (dated by TCRdb to about 2021). Context from the whole study: Patients were given eight vaccinations, in weeks 1, 3, 5, 7, 11, 15, 19 and 23, which matched visits V03 through V10. Vaccination began 4-6 weeks after radiotherapy alone, or alongside temozolomide cycles in the chemotherapy-containing groups. Of the approximately 30 treated patients, about 62% were male and approximately 38% were female, and a mean age of approximately 40 years was recorded. Before enrollment, most patients had been given radiochemotherapy with temozolomide as standard therapy, while the rest had received either radiotherapy alone or temozolomide alone. Six visits were used for peripheral blood collection: V03 (baseline), V05, V07, V10, V12 and V13. For exploratory analyses, longitudinal TCRB deep sequencing was carried out in around 26 treated patients wherever samples were available. Here is what the overall study found, with its caveats: Selection of PBMC samples for TCRB deep sequencing was based on availability. The authors stated that sample limitations prevented analyses of patient blood samples from being reproduced. Immune responses induced by the vaccine were seen in approximately 92% of patients across multiple MHC alleles. Pseudoprogression seemed to be unrelated to changes in the top peripheral T cell clonotypes found by TCRB sequencing.

This clone has only one observation. Its specific antigen is unknown. Qualities for individual bases were not recorded, and no much larger clone is one base off. The junction shows trimming of 4 bases on V and 0 bases on J, and the gene matches do not reach 4 bases of it. From cysteine to phenylalanine, the CDR3 is 14 amino acids long. Here the CDR3 DNA is all that survives: 42 bases in frame from base 1. Looking up the germline V gene yields CDR1 SGHRS and CDR2 YFSETQ. Receptor libraries were prepared by the immunoSEQ multiplex PCR assay. The hsTCRB Kit was used according to the manufacturer's protocol to amplify rearranged TCR beta chain sequences. TCRB libraries were sequenced on an Illumina MiSeq. Concerning the study's data processing: Demultiplexing, trimming and gene mapping were performed with the kit vendor's proprietary platform. This is the immuneACCESS table as TCRdb keeps it, with only in-frame sequences that have V and J called. A part of the clones is gone; compared with another copy, unresolved V genes explain less than half, and the rest is unexplained. V, J and clone size derive from that table, while D and trimming were established from the DNA sequence. The sample table records about 130,000 clones; roughly 77% of these occur just once. 5.5% of the sample goes to the ten largest clones.

The time point label, as the study defines it: week 11, during vaccination. Every vaccine dose consisted of 300 ug of a 20-mer mutant IDH1 peptide in Montanide, administered subcutaneously together with topical imiquimod. All donors had newly diagnosed IDH1-mutant astrocytomas of WHO grade 3 or 4 that showed loss of nuclear ATRX. The samples were drawn from NOA16, a multicentre, single-arm, open-label phase I trial in Germany that tested a mutant IDH1 peptide vaccine in humans for the first time. Genomic DNA for TCRB sequencing was extracted from EDTA blood using the DNeasy Blood and Tissue Kit. The source was PBMCs, collected from a glioma patient whose treatment included an IDH1 peptide vaccine. The V and J genes are TRBV5-1 and TRBJ2-7, and 7 bases in between align with TRBD1. This TCR derives from a man in his forties with glioma. The nucleotide sequence is given as TGCGCCAGCAGCCCGACAGGGAGCTCCTACGAGCAGTACTTC. This translates into CASSPTGSSYEQYF. When the CDR3 is completed using the reference TRBV5-1 and TRBJ2-7 genes on either side, the full variable domain is KAGVTQTPRYLIKTRGQQVTLSCSPISGHRSVSWYQQTPGQGLQFLFEYFSETQRNKGNFPGRFSGRQFSNSRSEMNVSTLELGDSALYLCASSPTGSSYEQYFGPGTRLTVT.